This T cell receptor beta chain was identified in a study of spatial heterogeneity in lung cancer (dated by TCRdb to the late 2010s). The study in broad terms: Samples were obtained from fewer than 80 patients with early-stage, untreated non-small cell lung cancer from the lung TRACERx cohort. Follow-up PBMC samples were sequenced whenever the samples were available, and the median time to follow-up was about 2 years after resection. Beta-chain transcripts were consistently detected in greater numbers than alpha-chain transcripts, which likely reflected higher beta-chain transcript abundance. In the raw uncorrected reads, each unique combination of TCR and UMI appeared more than ten times on average. The study quantitatively compared TCR alpha and beta repertoires across multiple tumor regions, matched nontumor lung and blood in non-small cell lung cancer. Nonsynonymous mutation counts, determined by whole-exome sequencing of tumor tissue, were related to TCR repertoire features. Both alpha and beta chains were TCR-sequenced in fewer than 250 tumor regions, 64 matched nontumor lung samples and 55 to 60 PBMC samples obtained at surgery.

For CDR1 and CDR2, the germline V gene (reference sequence) lists SGHNT and YYREEE. Clipping removes 0 bases from V and 1 base from J, with 1 as the unmatched junction base count. The CDR3 spans 15 residues, from the cysteine through the phenylalanine. Only the CDR3 DNA is retained, 45 bases long and in frame from the first base. Results and caveats for the whole study, not just this receptor: Ubiquitous expanded tumor TCRs showed up in blood more often at tumor resection than at routine follow-up. Additional single-cell paired TCR alpha and beta sequencing was considered necessary to confirm, at a functional level, the hypothesis that regional TCRs recognize regional mutations. Comparisons of baseline and follow-up blood repertoires included only 14 patients.

This clonotype showed up many times. The clone's antigen remains unknown. The sample holds no much larger clone one base away, and base qualities are not on file. Library generation was performed with 5' RACE. Sequencing used a NextSeq 500. In the TCR library protocol, a unique molecular identifier was attached to each TCR cDNA molecule so that PCR and sequencing errors could be corrected. For the original study's pipeline: TCR identification, UMI-based error correction and CDR3 extraction were all carried out with Decombinator tools. TCRs above a frequency of 2 per 1,000, corresponding to the top 1% of the tumor frequency distribution, were defined as expanded. Each repertoire was subsampled 100 times to 5,000 TCRs, after which Renyi diversity was computed with the R vegan package. CDR3 similarity networks were built from amino acid triplet string-kernel similarity, connecting CDR3s with pairwise similarity above 0.82. In-frame beta chains were kept once TCRdb had trimmed the public reads at Q25 with fastp and called clones with MiXCR. Under each unique CDR3 protein, matching rows form one entry showing the most common genes and DNA. It is TCRdb's table, rather than the study itself, that gives the V and J calls and clone size. The sample yields around 20,000 distinct CDR3 sequences; roughly a tenth were counted once. The ten largest clones add up to less than 25% of the sample.

The sample's time point label, in plain terms: blood at routine non-recurrence follow-up after resection. TCR sequencing used whole RNA extracted from tumor and nontumor lung tissue, or from cryopreserved PBMC samples, without cell sorting. Patients were selected for TCR sequencing only if sufficient RNA was available from at least two tumor regions. This specimen consisted of PBMCs, obtained at follow-up. This receptor was taken from a male donor with early-stage non-small cell lung cancer. This receptor chain uses TRBV5-4 and TRBJ2-1; 7 bases in between match TRBD2. This receptor has the CDR3 CASSLGGGSYNEQFF. The nucleotide sequence reads as follows: TGTGCCAGCAGCTTGGGCGGGGGTTCCTACAATGAGCAGTTCTTC.